These 14 T cell receptor beta chains were sequenced from one sample in a study of cytomegalovirus exposure and HLA in healthy donors. Clones were read by immunoSEQ multiplex PCR, and TCRdb kept only the in-frame ones, dropping some. This sample carries some 310,000 clones, around 90% of them seen once, and the ten largest clones take 0.9% to 1%. The sample taken for sequencing was PBMCs. The receptors come from a young man in good health and CMV-seronegative.

The rearrangement links TRBV10-1 to TRBJ2-7; 9 bases line up with TRBD1. The CDR3 extends over 15 amino acids. With V trimmed by 2 bases and J by 6 bases, 8 bases remained unmatched. Germline V gene sequence: CDR1 WNHNN, CDR2 SYGVQD (reference sequence). The CDR3 DNA sequence: TGCGCCAGCAGTGAGCAACAGGGGGCTATAGGCGAGCAGTACTTC. Translated: CASSEQQGAIGEQYF.

This sequence joins TRBV6-6 and TRBJ2-5; a possible D gene is TRBD1 (5 bases). The germline V and J ends were trimmed by 2 bases and 3 bases, with 13 bases remaining between them. Germline V CDR1 and CDR2: MNHNY, SVGAGI (reference sequence). There are 15 residues in the CDR3. DNA of the CDR3: TGTGCCAGCAGTTACGGCCAGGGCGTAAAAGAGACCCAGTACTTC. Its translation: CASSYGQGVKETQYF.

This chain joins TRBV2 and TRBJ1-2, with TRBD1 as a possible D gene (6 bases). The germline V gene has CDR1 SNHLY and CDR2 FYNNEI. Trimming removed 6 bases at V and 9 bases at J, with 17 bases between. There are 13 residues in the CDR3. This CDR3 is CASRDPGHDSYTF. The CDR3 nucleotides read TGTGCCAGCAGGGATCCGGGACATGACAGCTACACCTTC.

The chain joins TRBV4-3 to TRBJ2-2, with 13 nucleotides matching TRBD2. V was clipped by 0 bases and J by 6 bases; unmatched bases: 4. CDR3 length equals 17 residues. Germline V gives CDR1 LGHNA, CDR2 YSLEER. The CDR3 spells CASSQEGLAGVAGELFF. Written as DNA, the CDR3 is TGCGCCAGCAGCCAAGAAGGACTAGCGGGGGTGGCCGGGGAGCTGTTTTTT.

The V gene is TRBV11-2, the J gene TRBJ2-5, with D uncertain. CDR3 length equals 14 residues. Germline V gives CDR1 SGHAT, CDR2 FQNNGV. V lost 2 bases, J lost 2 bases, and 9 bases lay in between. CDR3: CASSLRTDQETQYF. The CDR3 DNA reads TGTGCCAGCAGCTTACGTACAGATCAAGAGACCCAGTACTTC. The full variable domain, its missing parts supplied by reference TRBV11-2 and TRBJ2-5, is EAGVAQSPRYKIIEKRQSVAFWCNPISGHATLYWYQQILGQGPKLLIQFQNNGVVDDSQLPKDRFSAERLKGVDSTLKIQPAKLEDSAVYLCASSLRTDQETQYFGPGTRLLVL.

The chain is built from TRBV19 and TRBJ2-1; TRBD2 matches 7 bases. The CDR3 length is 16 residues. V shed 3 bases, J shed 0 bases, and the junction held 5 bases outside the gene matches. The germline V gene encodes CDR1 LNHDA and CDR2 SQIVND (reference sequence). The CDR3 sequence is CASSILASGSYNEQFF. The DNA of the CDR3 is TGTGCCAGTAGTATCCTGGCTAGCGGCTCCTACAATGAGCAGTTCTTC.

The chain employs TRBV21-1 and TRBJ1-1. TRBV21-1 counts as a pseudogene. The CDR3 extends over 15 amino acids. The CDR3 DNA is TGTGCCAGCAGCAAAAAGCCTCTGGTACGCACTGAAGCTTTCTTT. Residues: CASSKKPLVRTEAFF.

The rearrangement links TRBV6-5 to TRBJ1-1; D remains ambiguous. This CDR3 has 13 residues. The V and J ends lost 9 bases and 1 base respectively, with 12 bases between them. Germline CDR1 MNHEY, CDR2 SVGAGI. CDR3 nucleotides: TGTGCCAGTCACGCGACGGGGAACACTGAAGCTTTCTTT. This sequence encodes CASHATGNTEAFF.

This clone was observed a single time. The chain uses TRBV6-5 and TRBJ2-7; the match to TRBD1 covers 9 bases. Germline lookup yields CDR1 MNHEY and CDR2 SVGAGI. CDR3 length equals 14 residues. Trimming removed 4 bases from V and 4 bases from J; junction bases left unmatched: 5. CDR3 DNA: TGTGCCAGCAGTTCGAGGGACAGGGAATACGAGCAGTACTTC. Its translation is CASSSRDREYEQYF.

CDR3 bases: TGTGCTAGTGGTTGGGGGCAGGGTTTGGACACTGAAGCTTTCTTT. It translates to CASGWGQGLDTEAFF. This chain joins TRBV12-5 and TRBJ1-1; TRBD1 is a possible D gene (6 bases). The V and J ends lost 4 bases and 3 bases respectively, with 15 bases between them. Per germline, CDR1 LGHNT and CDR2 FRNRAP. CDR3 length equals 15 residues.

This rearrangement joins TRBV9 to TRBJ2-5, with D maybe TRBD1 (5 bases). This CDR3 is built from 15 residues. Germline CDR1 reads SGDLS; CDR2 reads YYNGEE. V gave up 0 bases and J gave up 4 bases, with 13 bases separating them. The CDR3 sequence: CASSVGRQSGETQYF. In DNA form, the CDR3 reads TGTGCCAGCAGCGTAGGCAGACAGAGTGGAGAGACCCAGTACTTC.

This chain connects TRBV7-9 to TRBJ2-1; 7 bases are shared with TRBD1. The ends lost 0 bases at V and 4 bases at J; junction bases unmatched: 9. Germline V lookup: CDR1 SEHNR, CDR2 FQNEAQ (reference sequence). This CDR3 is built from 17 residues. This chain's CDR3 is CASSLAGRDRLYNEQFF. CDR3 nucleotides: TGTGCCAGCAGCTTAGCGGGTAGGGACAGACTATACAATGAGCAGTTCTTC.

The chain joins TRBV5-5 to TRBJ1-1; D is unclear. Germline V CDR1 and CDR2: SGHKS, YYEKEE (reference sequence). This CDR3 comprises 13 residues. Trimming removed 2 bases from V and 2 bases from J, with 7 bases in between. This chain's CDR3 is CASSFFLNTEAFF. Here the CDR3 DNA reads TGTGCCAGCAGCTTCTTCTTAAACACTGAAGCTTTCTTT.

The CDR3 bases are TGTGCCAGCAGAGCCGGGACAGGGTCTTACGAGCAGTACTTC. As protein: CASRAGTGSYEQYF. The chain employs TRBV7-9 and TRBJ2-7, with 9 bases lining up with TRBD1. CDR1 is SEHNR, CDR2 FQNEAQ, per germline (reference sequence). The J segment lost 4 bases and the V segment lost 6 bases, leaving 7 bases of the junction unmatched. CDR3 length: 14 residues.